This T cell receptor beta chain was sequenced in a study of blood T cell repertoires in COVID-19. On the study more broadly: The United States, Italy and Spain provided the acute and convalescent COVID-19 samples.

Assay used: immunoSEQ multiplex PCR; TCRdb lists only in-frame clones, some missing. This table has 85,000 to 130,000 clones, more than 85% appearing once. The source of this sequence is a human donor in a cohort sampled during active COVID-19. Sequences were obtained from peripheral blood.

In DNA form, the CDR3 reads TGCGCCAGCAGCCAAGAGACAGGCAGAAATGAGCAGTTCTTC. Translated: CASSQETGRNEQFF. The chain links TRBV4-3 to TRBJ2-1; TRBD1 might be the D (6 bases). This CDR3 contains 14 residues. From germline, CDR1 is LGHNA and CDR2 YSLEER. Trimming pared 0 bases from V and 7 bases from J, leaving 10 bases between.